The rows below give T cell receptor beta chains drawn from one sample of a study of cytomegalovirus exposure and HLA in healthy donors. The data were produced by immunoSEQ multiplex PCR, yet TCRdb's version contains in-frame clones alone and is incomplete. This sample yields 130,000 to 150,000 clones, of which around 78% are seen a single time; under 3% belongs to the top ten. Specimen: PBMCs. The source is a man aged 40-55 years in good health and CMV-seropositive. The CDR3 runs from the conserved cysteine through the conserved F or W.

>TRBV28|TRBJ2-7
CASRSIRFSYEQYF
>TRBV29-1|TRBJ1-2
CSALDSRGNYGYTF
>TRBV28|TRBJ1-2
CASSSGGRPYGYTF
>TRBV6-5|TRBJ2-1
CASSYSPSSYEQFF
>TRBV19|TRBJ1-2
CASSPGGAPRGYTF
>TRBV7-3|TRBJ1-2
CASSSNEGQAGYTF
>TRBV19|TRBJ1-5
CASNLGKWDTVKNQHF
>TRBV27|TRBJ2-7
CASSLSVAGEGEQYF
>TRBV6-5|TRBJ2-5
CASSFRLAGETQYF
>TRBV7-3|TRBJ2-2
CASSLFVGQGTTGELFF
>TRBV7-9|TRBJ2-5
CASSSTGTKETQYF
>TRBV7-2|TRBJ1-5
CASSPRGQPQHF
>TRBV5-6|TRBJ2-5
CASSLDGTGTQYF
>TRBV10-3|TRBJ2-3
CAARTSGSPDTQYF
>TRBV15|TRBJ2-7
CATSNPTPGTDEQYF
>TRBV5-6|TRBJ1-2
CASSLGGSDYGYTF
>TRBV5-4|TRBJ2-3
CASSPRDSDTQYF
>TRBV21-1|TRBJ2-2
CASTNLPPTGDPTQNTGELFF
>TRBV4-1|TRBJ1-3
CASSQDRTGNTIYF
>TRBV27|TRBJ2-1
CATRGLAEYNEQFF
>TRBV9|TRBJ2-7
CASSGRQGAYEQYF
>TRBV6-5|TRBJ2-6
CASVSSAGANVLTF
>TRBV27|TRBJ1-2
CASSFDRDYGYTF
>TRBV19|TRBJ1-2
CASSIDLRRQREANYGYTF
>TRBV7-3|TRBJ2-3
CASSPHGGTQYF
>TRBV6-1|TRBJ1-2
CASSERLRRADYGYTF
>TRBV14|TRBJ2-1
CASSQDRQGRYNEQFF
>TRBV6-8|TRBJ2-5
CASSYTSGNQETQYF
>TRBV28|TRBJ1-2
CASSLKVGGGCTF
>TRBV7-8|TRBJ2-7
CASSPGAGGVYEQYF
>TRBV20-1|TRBJ2-2
CSARGTGELFF
>TRBV30|TRBJ2-5
CAWIAGDRETQYF
>TRBV7-9|TRBJ2-2
CASSSGLAGGITGELFF
>TRBV2|TRBJ1-1
CASSRETNTEAFF
>TRBV14|TRBJ2-1
CASSQVAGYNEQFF
>TRBV27|TRBJ1-1
CASSSLTGGRVNTEAFF
>TRBV28|TRBJ1-2
CASSAYGTTYGYTF
>TRBV4-1|TRBJ2-7
CASSQPYSNRERSDEQYF
>TRBV2|TRBJ2-5
CASIRARTGETQYF
>TRBV11-2|TRBJ1-1
CASSQGTGGTEAFF
>TRBV7-6|TRBJ1-1
CASSTPRRRRAFF
>TRBV7-2|TRBJ1-2
CASSRGQVNYGYTF
>TRBV27|TRBJ2-2
CASRASGTGGLGNTGELFF
>TRBV27|TRBJ1-1
CASTTQGAAGRRTEAFF
>TRBV7-6|TRBJ1-2
CASSNRGTGYTF
>TRBV6-1|TRBJ2-7
CASYEISGPRDEQYF
>TRBV23-1|TRBJ2-1
CASSQSVSSGSIGSYNEQFF
>TRBV29-1|TRBJ2-3
CSAPLTGRSTDTQYF
>TRBV7-9|TRBJ2-3
CASSPLLAGTDTQYF
>TRBV5-4|TRBJ2-3
CASSSEERIQTDTQYF